This TCR beta chain was observed in a study of cytomegalovirus exposure and HLA in healthy donors. The junction had 4 bases not matched to a gene; V was cut back by 3 bases and J by 4 bases. CDR1 is MGHDK, CDR2 SYGVNS, per germline. This CDR3 spans 14 amino acids. Study-wide results and caveats: Apparent HLA restriction characterized most CMV-associated TCR beta chains in a later analysis. Presence/absence comparisons presumed near-even sequencing depth among donors. Researchers had no immune exposure information except CMV serostatus available.

Vbeta (60) and Jbeta (13) primers were used in the PCR. Per the study methods: A later analysis tallied tens of millions of unique TCR beta chains, around 12 million of them shared. Method: immunoSEQ multiplex PCR; TCRdb's copy keeps in-frame clones and lacks some. V and J calls and clone size come straight from that table; D and trimming were deduced from the DNA. The sample shows some 150,000 clones, roughly two thirds of them seen only once. Details on this clone: The antigen remains undetermined.

The sequencing sample was made of PBMCs. The gene calls are TRBV25-1 and TRBJ1-1; 8 bases are a match to TRBD1. This TCR was recovered from a woman aged 30 to 39 in good health and CMV-seronegative. CDR3 coding DNA: TGTGCCAGCAGTGATACAGGGGGGGGCACTGAAGCTTTCTTT. This gives the protein CASSDTGGGTEAFF.